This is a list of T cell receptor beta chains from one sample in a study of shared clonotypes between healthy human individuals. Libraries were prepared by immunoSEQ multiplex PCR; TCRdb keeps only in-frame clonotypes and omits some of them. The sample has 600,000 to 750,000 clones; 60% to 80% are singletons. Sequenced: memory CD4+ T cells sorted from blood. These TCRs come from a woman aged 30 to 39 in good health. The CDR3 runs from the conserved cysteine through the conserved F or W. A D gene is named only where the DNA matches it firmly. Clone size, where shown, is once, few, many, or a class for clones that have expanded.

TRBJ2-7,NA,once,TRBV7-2,TGTGCCAGCAGCCAAGGGACTGGGTACTACGAGCAGTACTTC,CASSQGTGYYEQYF
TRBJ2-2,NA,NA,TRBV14,TGTGCCAGCAGCCAAGAGTACAGGGCCACCGGGGAGCTGTTTTTT,CASSQEYRATGELFF
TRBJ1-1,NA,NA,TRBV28,TGTGCCAGCAGTTTACTAGGCAGGGATGGCACTGAAGCTTTCTTT,CASSLLGRDGTEAFF
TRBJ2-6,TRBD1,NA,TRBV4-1,TGCGCCAGCAGCCATCGTCAGGGGGCCTCTGGGGCCAACGTCCTGACTTTC,CASSHRQGASGANVLTF
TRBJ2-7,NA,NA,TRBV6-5,TGTGTACGACTGGGGCACCTCGAGCAGTACTTC,CVRLGHLEQYF
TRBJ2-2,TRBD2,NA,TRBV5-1,TGCGCCAGCAGCTCACTAGCGGGAGGTTCCGGGGAGCTGTTTTTT,CASSSLAGGSGELFF
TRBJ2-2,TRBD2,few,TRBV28,TGTGCCAGCAGTTTAGCGGGAGGTGTCGACACCGGGGAGCTGTTTTTT,CASSLAGGVDTGELFF
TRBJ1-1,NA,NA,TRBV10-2,TGCGCCAGCAGTCCACAGGAGACACAAGCTTTCTTT,CASSPQETQAFF
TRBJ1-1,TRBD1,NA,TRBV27,TGTGCCAGCAGTTTCGGGCTCACAGGGGTGAACACTGAAGCTTTCTTT,CASSFGLTGVNTEAFF
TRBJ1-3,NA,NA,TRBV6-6,TGTGCCAGCAGCACTAGGGAGGACTACTCTGGAAACACCATATATTTT,CASSTREDYSGNTIYF
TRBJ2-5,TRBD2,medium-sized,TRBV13,TGTGCCAGCAGCTTAGGCCTAGACCCGGGACTAGCGGGAGGAAGAGAGACCCAGTACTTC,CASSLGLDPGLAGGRETQYF
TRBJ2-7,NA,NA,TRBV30,TGTGCCTGGACTTGGGGGGAGGATCTTAGGGGGACTCCCACCTACGAGCAGTACTTC,CAWTWGEDLRGTPTYEQYF
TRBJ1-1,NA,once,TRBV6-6,TGTGCCAGCAGTTACTCGCCCAGGGGCGAAGCTTTCTTT,CASSYSPRGEAFF
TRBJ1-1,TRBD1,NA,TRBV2,TGTGCCAGCAGGTACACACAGACAGGGTCGAACACTGAAGCTTTCTTT,CASRYTQTGSNTEAFF
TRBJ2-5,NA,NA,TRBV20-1,TGCAGTGCTAACCCCCAAGAGACCCAGTACTTC,CSANPQETQYF
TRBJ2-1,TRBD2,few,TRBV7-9,TGTGCCAGCAGCTCACGACTAGCGGGAGGTAATGAGCAGTTCTTC,CASSSRLAGGNEQFF
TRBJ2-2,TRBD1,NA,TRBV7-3,TGTGCCAGCAGCTTACGCGCTTACTCGGACAGGACCTCGAACACCGGGGAGCTGTTTTTT,CASSLRAYSDRTSNTGELFF
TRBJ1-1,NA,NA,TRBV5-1,TGCGCCAGCAGCTTGGGGTCGGGGCGTTTGAACACTGAAGCTTTCTTT,CASSLGSGRLNTEAFF
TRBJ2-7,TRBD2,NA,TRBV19,TGTGCCAGTAGTATAGTGGCTAGCGGGGCATACGAGCAGTACTTC,CASSIVASGAYEQYF
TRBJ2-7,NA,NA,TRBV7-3,TGTGCCAGCAGCTCCTGGGGGCGGGGATCCGAGCAGTACTTC,CASSSWGRGSEQYF
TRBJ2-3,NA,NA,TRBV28,TGTGCCAGCAGTCCCAACATAGGTCGCAACACAGATACGCAGTATTTT,CASSPNIGRNTDTQYF
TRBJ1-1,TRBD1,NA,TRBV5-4,TGTGCCAGCAGCGGCCGGGACAGGGGGCGTAGGGGCACTGAAGCTTTCTTT,CASSGRDRGRRGTEAFF
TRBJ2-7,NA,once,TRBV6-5,TGTGCCAGCCAGTACGAAGGTGGGAGCGAGCAGTACTTC,CASQYEGGSEQYF
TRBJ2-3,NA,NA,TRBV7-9,TGTGCCAGCAGCTTAAGTGGCACAGATACGCAGTATTTT,CASSLSGTDTQYF
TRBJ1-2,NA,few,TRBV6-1,TGTGCCAGCTATTCGACGGTGTATGGCTACACCTTC,CASYSTVYGYTF
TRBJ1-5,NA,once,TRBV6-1,TGTGCCAGCAGTGAAGGACCGGGAGCGCATCAGCCCCAGCATTTT,CASSEGPGAHQPQHF
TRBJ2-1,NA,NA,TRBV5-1,TGCGCCAGCAGCATGGACAGTCAAGCCTACAATGAGCAGTTCTTC,CASSMDSQAYNEQFF
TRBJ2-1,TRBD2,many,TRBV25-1,TGTGCCAGCACCAAGGGGCGGGAGGGCCACTCCTCCTACAATGAGCAGTTCTTC,CASTKGREGHSSYNEQFF
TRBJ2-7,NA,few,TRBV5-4,TGTGCCAGCAGCTTGGCCCGGGGGACTTTTTTTCGTGGGCAGTACTTC,CASSLARGTFFRGQYF
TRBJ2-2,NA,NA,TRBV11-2,TGTGCCAGCAGCTTATTACGGGAAGGCGGGGAGCTGTTTTTT,CASSLLREGGELFF
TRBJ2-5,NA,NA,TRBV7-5,TGTGTCAGAAGCTTAGAGACCCAGTACTTC,CVRSLETQYF
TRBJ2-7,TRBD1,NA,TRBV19,TGTGCCAGTAGTAAGGGACAGAGACGCTCCTACGAGCAGTACTTC,CASSKGQRRSYEQYF
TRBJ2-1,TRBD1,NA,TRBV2,TGTGCCAGCAACGGACAGGGCTCCTACAATGAGCAGTTCTTC,CASNGQGSYNEQFF
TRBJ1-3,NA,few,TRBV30,TGTGCCTGGCATACCGTCGGAAACACCATATATTTT,CAWHTVGNTIYF
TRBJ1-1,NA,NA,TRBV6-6,TGTGCCAGTGGGGAATGGCCGTACACTGAAGCTTTCTTT,CASGEWPYTEAFF
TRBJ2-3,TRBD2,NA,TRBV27,TGTGCCAGCAAATCCGGACTAGCGGGATTGGATACGCAGTATTTT,CASKSGLAGLDTQYF
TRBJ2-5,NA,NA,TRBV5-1,TGCGCCAGCACCTGGGACGCCGAAGAGACCCAGTACTTC,CASTWDAEETQYF
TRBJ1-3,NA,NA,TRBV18,TGTGCCAGCTCACTACAGGGAAACACCATATATTTT,CASSLQGNTIYF
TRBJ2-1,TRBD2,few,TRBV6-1,TGTGCCAGCCGGCGGGAGCGGTACAATGAGCAGTTCTTC,CASRRERYNEQFF
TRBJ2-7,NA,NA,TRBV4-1,TGCGCCAGCAGCCAATTGGACCTCGCTGCGCCAAGCTCCTACGAGCAGTACTTC,CASSQLDLAAPSSYEQYF
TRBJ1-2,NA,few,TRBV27,TGTGCCAGCAGTTTTTCCCAGGGGCCCTATGGCTACACCTTC,CASSFSQGPYGYTF
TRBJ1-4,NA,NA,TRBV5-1,TGCGCCAGCAGCTTGAGGGGGGTCGATGAAAAACTGTTTTTT,CASSLRGVDEKLFF
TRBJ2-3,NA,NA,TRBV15,TGTGCCACCAGCAGAGCGAGGGGCGCGGGTGCAGATACGCAGTATTTT,CATSRARGAGADTQYF
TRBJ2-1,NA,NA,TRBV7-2,TGTGCCAGCAGCTCGGGTGGGACCCTCTGGGGGAATGAGCAGTTCTTC,CASSSGGTLWGNEQFF
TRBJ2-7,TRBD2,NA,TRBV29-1,TGCAGCGTTGTCATGGACCGGGCTAGCGGCTACGAGCAGTACTTC,CSVVMDRASGYEQYF
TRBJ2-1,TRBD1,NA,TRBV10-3,TGTGCCATCAGCCCCGACAGGGAGTCGTACAATGAGCAGTTCTTC,CAISPDRESYNEQFF
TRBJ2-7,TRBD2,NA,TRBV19,TGTGCCAGTAGTATAGAAGGACTAGCGGGAGGCGGCTACGAGCAGTACTTC,CASSIEGLAGGGYEQYF
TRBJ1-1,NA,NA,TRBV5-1,TGCGCCAGCAGGACATTCATGAACACTGAAGCTTTCTTT,CASRTFMNTEAFF
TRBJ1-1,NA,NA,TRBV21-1,TGTGCCAGCAATAATCCAAACCCAAGGAACACTGAAGCTTTCTTT,CASNNPNPRNTEAFF
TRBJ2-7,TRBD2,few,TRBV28,TGTGCCAGCAGTCCGGGACTAGCGGGAGTTGAGCAGTACTTC,CASSPGLAGVEQYF
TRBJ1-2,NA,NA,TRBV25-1,TGTGCCAGCAGTGAACCAGGGGTAGGACAGATCTATGGCTACACCTTC,CASSEPGVGQIYGYTF
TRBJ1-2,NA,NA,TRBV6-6,TGTGCCAGCAGTTCCCAGTCCCTGCGTGGGTATGGCTACACCTTC,CASSSQSLRGYGYTF
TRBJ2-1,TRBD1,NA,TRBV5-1,TGCGCCAGCAGCCTCCCTGGACAGGGAAGACACAATGAGCAGTTCTTC,CASSLPGQGRHNEQFF
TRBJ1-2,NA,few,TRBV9,TGTGCCAGCAGCGCCGGCTCTGGGGGTGCAAACTATGGCTACACCTTC,CASSAGSGGANYGYTF